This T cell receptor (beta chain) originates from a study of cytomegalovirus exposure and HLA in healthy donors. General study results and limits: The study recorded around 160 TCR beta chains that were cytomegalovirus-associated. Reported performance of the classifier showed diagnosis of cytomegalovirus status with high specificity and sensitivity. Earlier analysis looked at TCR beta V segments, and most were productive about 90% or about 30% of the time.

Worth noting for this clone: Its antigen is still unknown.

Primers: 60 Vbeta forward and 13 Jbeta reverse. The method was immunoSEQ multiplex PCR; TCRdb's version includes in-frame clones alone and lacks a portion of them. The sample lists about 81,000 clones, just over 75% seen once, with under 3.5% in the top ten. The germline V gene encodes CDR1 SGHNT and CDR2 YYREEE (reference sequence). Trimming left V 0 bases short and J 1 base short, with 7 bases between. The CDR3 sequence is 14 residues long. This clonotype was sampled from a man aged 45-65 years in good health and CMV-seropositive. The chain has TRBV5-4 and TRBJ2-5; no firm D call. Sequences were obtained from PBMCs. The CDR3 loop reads CASSLGHLQETQYF. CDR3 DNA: TGTGCCAGCAGCTTGGGACACCTCCAAGAGACCCAGTACTTC.